This TCR beta chain was documented in a study of T cells in Graves' hyperthyroidism and ophthalmopathy (dated by TCRdb to the late 2010s). Looking at the study overall: Peripheral blood samples were taken at initial diagnosis, before any treatment was given. TCR V-J signatures able to tell the groups apart were searched for in a discovery cohort of 90 to 100 patients, of whom about 40 had Graves' ophthalmopathy and around 57 had stable Graves' hyperthyroidism. An independent validation cohort of under 20 hyperthyroidism patients and roughly 16 patients who later progressed to ophthalmopathy tested prospective prediction of ophthalmopathy. The roughly 100 discovery patients were randomly divided into training and test sets at a 7:3 ratio. In over five Graves' hyperthyroidism patients, the study also compared T-cell repertoires from thyroid tissue with T-cell repertoires from blood. After blood sampling, hyperthyroidism patients were treated with methimazole at a starting dose of 30 mg daily, and ophthalmopathy patients were treated with high-dose intravenous methylprednisolone. The paper describes TCR Vbeta CDR3 sequencing of roughly 130 peripheral blood samples, made up of under 50 ophthalmopathy patients, roughly 80 hyperthyroidism patients and 17 progressor patients. General study outcomes and caveats: In cross-validation, a model built on a 13 V-J signature told ophthalmopathy apart from stable hyperthyroidism with approximately 90% sensitivity and approximately 81% specificity, and in testing the same model reached 80%/75%. Blood samples also contained most of the expanded thyroid clonotypes (frequency above 0.001), which suggests that blood repertoires may reflect thyroid immune responses. No statistical method was used to fix the sample size in advance, and group allocation was not hidden from the investigators. In validation, the model predicted progression to ophthalmopathy a median of roughly 6.5 months before onset, with roughly 70% sensitivity and roughly 72% specificity.

Graves' hyperthyroidism was defined as stable when no progression to ophthalmopathy occurred over 18 months of follow-up. Hyperthyroidism patients were aged 18 to 65 years and newly diagnosed, with disease duration of less than 2 months. Any patient with an uncontrolled infection, another autoimmune disease, pregnancy or lactation was excluded. Diagnoses were based on clinical symptoms, serum thyroxine and TRAb, thyroid ultrasound and orbital computed tomography. Ficoll-Paque density gradient centrifugation was used to isolate PBMCs from approximately 10 ml of fresh peripheral blood. Total RNA was extracted using Trizol reagent, and RNA quality was assessed on an Agilent 2100 Bioanalyzer. CDR1 is given as MGHRA and CDR2 as YSYEKL, both from the germline V gene. V trim: 3 bases; J trim: 0 bases; unmatched bases: 6. Taken from cysteine to phenylalanine, the CDR3 has 16 residues. Just CDR3 DNA is preserved here, 48 bases in frame from base 1.

The TCR beta CDR3 regions were amplified from the RNA transcripts. For the first round of RT-PCR on the TCR CDR3, the HTBI primer set was used together with the Qiagen OneStep RT-PCR kit. Libraries were constructed in a second round of multiplex PCR, after which size selection and purification were carried out. Paired-end sequencing of the libraries was performed with 100 bp reads on an Illumina HiSeq2000. The original pipeline was this. SOAPnuke was used to process the raw data, throwing out any read that contained adapters or uncalled bases, had a mean Phred below 15, or lacked an exact constant-primer or identifier match. COPE v1.2.5 was used to merge high-quality paired reads, and clonotypes were defined as unique nucleotide sequences. MiTCR v1.1 was used to align clonotypes to the IMGT TRBV, TRBD and TRBJ reference segments. The analysis included only V-J combinations with a frequency above 0.0001, which together covered approximately 99% of the repertoires. The TCS score was defined as the ratio of F50 (clonal expansion) to E x V (chaos), calculated using BLOSUM62-based TCRdist between CDR3 peptides within each V-J. Welch's t-statistics and random forest reduced some 510 V-J features to 10 to 15, which were used in a naive Bayes classifier (R e1071). TCRdb passed the public sequencing reads through fastp at Q25 and MiXCR, retaining productive beta sequences. Each entry merges the rows of one CDR3 protein and shows their most common DNA and genes. TCRdb's processing, not the authors' own work, is the source of the V and J calls. In all, the sample holds some 740,000 distinct CDR3 sequences, and 14% of those were seen once. More than 8.5% of the sample is in the top ten clones.

The sample holds many counts of this clonotype. Its cognate antigen has yet to be identified. It has no much larger one-base neighbor in the sample; base qualities were not kept. The receptor's source is a woman under 30 with Graves' hyperthyroidism. The sample taken for sequencing was blood. Recombination connected TRBV4-1 to TRBJ2-5; TRBD1 aligns with 8 central bases. The sequenced DNA: TGCGCCAGCAGCCAGTGGGACAGGCTTTACCAAGAGACCCAGTACTTC. Its product reads: CASSQWDRLYQETQYF.